Listed below are T cell receptor beta chains from one sample, sequenced in a study of T cell repertoires in cytomegalovirus infection. A single record per CDR3 protein comes from TCRdb applying MiXCR to the reads. This repertoire shows hundreds of thousands of distinct CDR3 sequences, over 7.5% found once; its top ten account for roughly 4.5%. Sequencing was carried out using PBMCs. These receptors were taken from a human donor in good health (CMV status not recorded). Some clones in this sample may be carry-over from other donors' samples. Each CDR3 is given with its conserved first and last residue. The order of the fields is J gene, clone size, V gene, D gene, CDR3 DNA, CDR3 protein. The D gene is left open where the match is weak. Size tells how often a clone was seen (once, few, many) or the class of an expanded clone, and some rows leave it out.

TRBJ1-1 few TRBV11-2 - TGTGCCAGCAGCACCAGACCCGGCGGCACTGAAGCTTTCTTT CASSTRPGGTEAFF
TRBJ2-5 many TRBV7-2 - TGTGCCAGCAGCTTAGCGCGGGGCCACGGGGAGACCCAGTACTTC CASSLARGHGETQYF
TRBJ1-2 many TRBV7-2 TRBD1 TGTGCCAGCAGCTTATTGGACAGGCGGCCGGTTAGGGGCTACACCTTC CASSLLDRRPVRGYTF
TRBJ2-5 many TRBV7-6 - TGTGCCAGCAGCTTAGTCGGGCTAGAAGGGACCCAGTACTTC CASSLVGLEGTQYF
TRBJ2-2 - TRBV20-1 - TGCAGTGCCCACAGGGCTGGGAACGCGAACACCGGGGAGCTGTTTTTT CSAHRAGNANTGELFF
TRBJ1-1 many TRBV7-8 - TGTGCCAGCAGCCCCCCAGGGTGGACTGAAGCTTTCTTT CASSPPGWTEAFF
TRBJ1-2 few TRBV12-3/TRBV12-4 - TGTGCCAGCAGCCAGCCGCAACCCGCCGGCTACACCTTC CASSQPQPAGYTF
TRBJ2-7 - TRBV6-2/TRBV6-3 TRBD1 TGTGCCAGCAGTTCCAGGGACAGGGGCGCCGGTGTCTTCGAGCAGTACTTC CASSSRDRGAGVFEQYF
TRBJ2-3 many TRBV7-8 TRBD1 TGTGCCAGCAGCCCCTTAGACAGGGTTGCAGATACGCAGTATTTT CASSPLDRVADTQYF
TRBJ1-2 - TRBV6-8 - TGTGCCGCCGAGGTCTTTATCCCCTACTATGGCTACACCTTC CAAEVFIPYYGYTF
TRBJ2-7 many TRBV7-2 - TGTGCCAGCAGACCAACAGCTACCTACGAGCAGTACTTC CASRPTATYEQYF
TRBJ2-7 - TRBV7-2 - TGTGCCAGCAGCTTTAATACGGTCTCCTACGAGCAGTACTTC CASSFNTVSYEQYF
TRBJ1-2 - TRBV27 - TGTGCCAGCAGGGACCAGGGTTACTATGGCTACACCTTC CASRDQGYYGYTF
TRBJ2-3 many TRBV20-1 - TGCAGTGCTAAGGGAGGGGGGACAGATACGCAGTATTTT CSAKGGGTDTQYF
TRBJ1-6 few TRBV5-6 - TGTGCCAGCAGCTGGGGAAGATATAATTCACCCCTCCACTTT CASSWGRYNSPLHF
TRBJ2-1 - TRBV29-1 TRBD2 TGCAGCGCCGCCGGGACTAGCGGGGGGGGAGGTGAGCAGTTCTTC CSAAGTSGGGGEQFF
TRBJ2-3 many TRBV6-2/TRBV6-3 - TGTGCCAGCAGCCTTGGACAACTAAAGCCTAGCACAGATACGCAGTATTTT CASSLGQLKPSTDTQYF
TRBJ2-2 many TRBV7-2 - TGTGCCAGCAGCCCGCTGCCCCGGGGGCTCGGGGAGCTGTTTTTT CASSPLPRGLGELFF
TRBJ1-3 many TRBV20-1 - TGCAGTGCTAGTCACGGGACGTCTGGAAACACCATATATTTT CSASHGTSGNTIYF
TRBJ1-1 - TRBV20-1 - TGCAGTGCTTCCTCGGGAGGGTCTGAAGCTTTCTTT CSASSGGSEAFF
TRBJ2-7 many TRBV7-2 - TGTGCCAGCAGCCCCGGGGCGGGCGCGGGCGAGCAGTACTTC CASSPGAGAGEQYF
TRBJ1-1 - TRBV7-6 - TGTGCCAGCAGTACAAGGGCCGGGAGGAACACTGAAGCTTTCTTT CASSTRAGRNTEAFF
TRBJ2-1 many TRBV13 - TGTGCCAGCAGCTTAGGGACGCCCGGGCTGCAGTTCTTC CASSLGTPGLQFF
TRBJ2-5 - TRBV6-2/TRBV6-3 TRBD1 TGTGCCAGCAGTTACGGGACAGACCTGATTGTTCAAGAGACCCAGTACTTC CASSYGTDLIVQETQYF
TRBJ2-2 few TRBV6-1 TRBD2 TGTGCCAGCAGTGGTCTAGCGGTAAACACCGGGGAGCTGTTTTTT CASSGLAVNTGELFF
TRBJ2-1 many TRBV7-9 TRBD1 TGTGCCAGCAGCTTAAATCTAGGACAGGGGAATGAGCAGTTCTTC CASSLNLGQGNEQFF
TRBJ2-7 many TRBV6-1 TRBD2 TGTGCCAGTAAACTGTATGCTAGCGGGCCCTCCTACGAGCAGTACTTC CASKLYASGPSYEQYF
TRBJ2-3 - TRBV5-4 - TGTGCCAGCAGCTTGGATCCCAGCACAGATACGCAGTATTTT CASSLDPSTDTQYF
TRBJ1-1 - TRBV12-5 - TGTGCTAGTGGTTTCGATCAGGGCACTGAAGCTTTCTTT CASGFDQGTEAFF
TRBJ1-2 many TRBV7-2 - TGTGCCAGCAGCGCTTATCGGGAGGTCCCCACTCATGGCTACACCTTC CASSAYREVPTHGYTF
TRBJ1-1 - TRBV3-1 TRBD1 TGTGCCAGCAGCCGCGGACAGGGGGGAGAAGCTTTCTTT CASSRGQGGEAFF
TRBJ2-2 - TRBV6-2/TRBV6-3 - TGTGCCAGCAGTCGTTCGACTCAGCGGTCCACCGGGGAGCTGTTTTTT CASSRSTQRSTGELFF
TRBJ1-1 - TRBV7-3 - TGTGCCAGCAGCCTACGCACGGGAGTATCCACTGAAGCTTTCTTT CASSLRTGVSTEAFF
TRBJ2-1 many TRBV20-1 TRBD2 TGCAGTGCTAGAGTTGCGGGAGGGCCGAAGCAGTTCTTC CSARVAGGPKQFF
TRBJ2-1 few TRBV19 - TGTGCCAGTAGTAATCAGGGCTCCGGTGAGCAGTTCTTC CASSNQGSGEQFF
TRBJ2-7 - TRBV2 - TGTGCCAGCAGTCCGACCCACGAGCAGTACTTC CASSPTHEQYF
TRBJ1-4 many TRBV6-6 - TGTGCCAGCAGCTTCGACAACTTTAATGAAAAACTGTTTTTT CASSFDNFNEKLFF
TRBJ1-1 - TRBV14 TRBD1 TGTGCCAGCAGCCAAGACCCTTACAGGGGGAAGGGGACTGAAGCTTTCTTT CASSQDPYRGKGTEAFF
TRBJ2-7 few TRBV6-2/TRBV6-3 TRBD1 TGTGCCAGCAGTGACCGAGGGACAGGGGAAGAGCAGTACTTC CASSDRGTGEEQYF
TRBJ1-6 few TRBV12-3/TRBV12-4 - TGTGCCAGCAGTTCCGGCGTGGGGTTTAATTCACCCCTCCACTTT CASSSGVGFNSPLHF